Listed below are T cell receptor beta chains from one sample, sequenced in a study of blood T cell repertoires in COVID-19. Using immunoSEQ multiplex PCR, the repertoire was profiled, and TCRdb retains in-frame clones only, with some absent. Among about 250,000 clones, around four fifths were seen once, and the ten largest hold roughly 5%. Sequenced input: peripheral blood. These receptors all stem from an older man with acute or convalescent COVID-19. Both conserved end residues are part of each CDR3. The D gene is left open where the match is weak. Expanded clones get a size class; other rows say once, few or many, or leave the size out.

NA | TRBJ2-7 | TRBV11-2 | NA | CASSLGAGFSYEQYF | TGTGCCAGCAGCTTAGGGGCAGGCTTCTCCTACGAGCAGTACTTC
NA | TRBJ1-2 | TRBV6-1 | NA | CASSDGSYGYTF | TGTGCCAGCAGTGACGGGAGCTATGGCTACACCTTC
many | TRBJ2-7 | TRBV28 | NA | CASTVSYEQYF | TGTGCCAGCACGGTTTCCTACGAGCAGTACTTC
NA | TRBJ1-3 | TRBV11-2 | NA | CASSLQDSSGNTIYF | TGTGCCAGCAGCTTACAGGACAGCTCTGGAAACACCATATATTTT
NA | TRBJ2-1 | TRBV10-3 | NA | CAIRGRDEQFF | TGTGCCATCAGAGGGCGGGATGAGCAGTTCTTC
NA | TRBJ1-1 | TRBV10-3 | NA | CAISVEQTTEAFF | TGTGCCATCAGTGTTGAACAAACCACTGAAGCTTTCTTT
medium-sized | TRBJ1-1 | TRBV3-1/TRBV3-2 | NA | CASSPSGGAFGTEAFF | TGTGCCAGCAGCCCCTCGGGGGGGGCATTTGGGACTGAAGCTTTCTTT
NA | TRBJ2-7 | TRBV19 | TRBD1 | CASKTGHDRGGEQYF | TGTGCCAGTAAAACTGGCCACGACAGGGGTGGGGAGCAGTACTTC
NA | TRBJ2-7 | TRBV7-8 | NA | CASSSGQKYEQYF | TGTGCCAGCAGCTCGGGACAAAAATACGAGCAGTACTTC
once | TRBJ2-2 | TRBV2 | TRBD2 | CASIRGLAGVTGELFF | TGTGCCAGCATTAGAGGACTAGCGGGGGTAACCGGGGAGCTGTTTTTT
NA | TRBJ2-5 | TRBV7-9 | NA | CASSLWANQETQYF | TGTGCCAGCAGCTTGTGGGCTAACCAAGAGACCCAGTACTTC
NA | TRBJ2-7 | TRBV6-5 | NA | CASSYRGERQYF | TGTGCCAGCAGTTATCGCGGGGAGAGGCAGTACTTC
few | TRBJ1-4 | TRBV5-1 | NA | CASSPEGGRREKLFF | TGCGCCAGCAGCCCGGAGGGGGGGCGCAGGGAAAAACTGTTTTTT
NA | TRBJ2-3 | TRBV2 | TRBD2 | CASSEGVAGWSDTQYF | TGTGCCAGCAGTGAGGGAGTAGCGGGGTGGTCGGATACGCAGTATTTT
NA | TRBJ2-3 | TRBV10-1 | TRBD2 | CASSDASGRGSTDTQYF | TGCGCCAGCAGTGATGCTAGCGGGAGAGGTAGCACAGATACGCAGTATTTT
NA | TRBJ2-1 | TRBV5-5 | TRBD1 | CASSLNRGFENEQFF | TGTGCCAGCAGCTTGAACAGGGGCTTCGAGAATGAGCAGTTCTTC
once | TRBJ2-7 | TRBV7-2 | NA | CASSVITGSSYEQYF | TGTGCCAGCAGCGTGATCACAGGTAGCTCCTACGAGCAGTACTTC
NA | TRBJ2-1 | TRBV28 | NA | CASSSGLLWNEQFF | TGTGCCAGCAGTTCAGGACTGCTATGGAATGAGCAGTTCTTC
NA | TRBJ2-1 | TRBV5-1 | TRBD1 | CASSLAPGQNNNEQFF | TGCGCCAGCAGCTTGGCTCCGGGACAGAACAACAATGAGCAGTTCTTC
few | TRBJ1-5 | TRBV28 | TRBD1 | CASKDRGGSSNQPQHF | TGTGCCAGCAAGGACAGGGGGGGATCTAGCAATCAGCCCCAGCATTTT
NA | TRBJ2-7 | TRBV12-3/TRBV12-4 | NA | CASSLLRGEQYF | TGTGCCAGCAGTTTATTACGGGGCGAGCAGTACTTC
NA | TRBJ1-5 | TRBV19 | NA | CASSIDTGINNQPQHF | TGTGCCAGTAGTATAGATACAGGGATAAACAATCAGCCCCAGCATTTT
NA | TRBJ2-2 | TRBV3-1/TRBV3-2 | NA | CASSSRHTNTGELFF | TGTGCCAGCAGCTCGCGACATACGAACACCGGGGAGCTGTTTTTT
few | TRBJ2-7 | TRBV2 | TRBD2 | CASTTSGTLGEQYF | TGTGCCAGCACGACTAGCGGGACCCTAGGGGAGCAGTACTTC
NA | TRBJ2-5 | TRBV10-3 | NA | CAISEAGGFETQYF | TGTGCCATCAGTGAGGCGGGTGGGTTCGAGACCCAGTACTTC
NA | TRBJ2-1 | TRBV29-1 | NA | CSAVPGTNEQFF | TGCAGCGCGGTCCCGGGAACTAATGAGCAGTTCTTC
few | TRBJ2-2 | TRBV10-1 | NA | CASSDSGGRSGELFF | TGCGCCAGCAGTGATTCGGGGGGCCGTAGCGGGGAGCTGTTTTTT
NA | TRBJ2-5 | TRBV7-3 | NA | CASSLRDQETQYF | TGTGCCAGCAGCTTACGAGATCAAGAGACCCAGTACTTC
NA | TRBJ2-7 | TRBV5-4 | NA | CASSLPDRPYEQYF | TGTGCCAGCAGCTTGCCGGACAGACCTTACGAGCAGTACTTC
NA | TRBJ1-4 | TRBV11-2 | NA | CASSLVGQKNEKLFF | TGTGCCAGCAGCTTGGTCGGACAGAAAAATGAAAAACTGTTTTTT
NA | TRBJ2-3 | TRBV27 | TRBD2 | CASRKKGLAGVDTQYF | TGTGCCAGCAGAAAAAAGGGACTAGCGGGAGTAGATACGCAGTATTTT
NA | TRBJ1-5 | TRBV20-1 | NA | CSASQGTNQPQHF | TGCAGTGCTAGTCAGGGTACCAATCAGCCCCAGCATTTT
NA | TRBJ1-1 | TRBV27 | TRBD1 | CASRATGQGRAFF | TGTGCCAGCAGAGCGACGGGACAGGGGAGGGCTTTCTTT
NA | TRBJ1-4 | TRBV5-1 | NA | CASSQRQGIDEKLFF | TGCGCCAGCAGCCAACGTCAGGGGATTGATGAAAAACTGTTTTTT
NA | TRBJ2-3 | TRBV19 | TRBD2 | CASSMGGFSTDTQYF | TGTGCCAGTAGTATGGGAGGGTTTAGCACAGATACGCAGTATTTT
once | TRBJ2-7 | TRBV5-6 | TRBD1 | CASSLPGQGLFEQYF | TGTGCCAGCAGCTTACCGGGACAGGGCCTTTTCGAGCAGTACTTC
NA | TRBJ2-1 | TRBV6-1 | NA | CASSEAFWGHDEQFF | TGTGCCAGCAGTGAAGCCTTTTGGGGGCATGATGAGCAGTTCTTC
once | TRBJ2-7 | TRBV29-1 | NA | CSAAGARSYEQYF | TGCAGCGCCGCGGGGGCCCGATCCTACGAGCAGTACTTC
NA | TRBJ1-3 | TRBV4-1 | NA | CASSQEPGSSGNTIYF | TGCGCCAGCAGCCAAGAACCAGGCAGCTCTGGAAACACCATATATTTT
few | TRBJ1-6 | TRBV19 | NA | CASNPNAGDSPLHF | TGTGCCAGTAATCCCAACGCCGGGGATTCACCCCTCCACTTT
NA | TRBJ2-5 | TRBV24-1 | TRBD1 | CATSDFSRGRLRQETQYF | TGTGCCACCAGTGATTTTTCCAGGGGGCGTTTGAGACAAGAGACCCAGTACTTC
NA | TRBJ2-7 | TRBV30 | TRBD2 | CASTSGSFVRSYEQYF | TGTGCCTCGACTAGCGGGAGTTTCGTTCGCTCCTACGAGCAGTACTTC
NA | TRBJ1-2 | TRBV27 | TRBD1 | CASSLKGQGSVYGYTF | TGTGCCAGCAGTTTGAAAGGACAGGGGAGTGTCTATGGCTACACCTTC
NA | TRBJ2-5 | TRBV11-2 | NA | CASSLGGGGETQYF | TGTGCCAGCAGCTTAGGAGGGGGGGGCGAGACCCAGTACTTC
once | TRBJ2-7 | TRBV9 | TRBD2 | CASSPGTSGRNEQYF | TGTGCCAGCAGCCCTGGGACTAGCGGGAGAAACGAGCAGTACTTC
few | TRBJ2-2 | TRBV5-1 | NA | CASSFADSYTGELFF | TGCGCCAGCAGCTTCGCTGACAGTTACACCGGGGAGCTGTTTTTT
NA | TRBJ2-3 | TRBV7-9 | NA | CASSLVAGTSDTQYF | TGTGCCAGCAGCTTAGTTGCGGGTACGTCAGATACGCAGTATTTT